Presented here are 21 T cell receptor beta chains from one specimen sequenced in a study of shared T cell receptors in the human thymus (dated by TCRdb to about 2021). The library was generated by the immunoSEQ multiplex PCR assay. TCRdb carries this immuneACCESS record with in-frame sequences only. Its versions omit some clonotypes, under half of them owing to an unresolved V gene in the studies checked, with the rest unexplained. The sample table contains hundreds of thousands of clones; only one count was recorded for over 75% of them. The ten largest clonotypes hold approximately 0.0097% of the sample. This sample also belongs to another study, concerning human thymus T cells.

Specimen: thymocytes. The receptors were gathered from a boy in the first two years of life with a congenital heart defect. Donor details come from another sample of the same person, matched by shared clones.

This sequence joins TRBV5-1 and TRBJ2-7; TRBD1 matches 9 bases. The CDR3 extends over 15 amino acids. The V gene's germline CDR1 is SGHRS and CDR2 YFSETQ. V shed 7 bases, J shed 6 bases, and the junction held 14 bases outside the gene matches. CDR3 coding DNA: TGCGCCAGCCACAAGAGGACAGGGGCCCTTTCCGAGCAGTACTTC. Its translation: CASHKRTGALSEQYF.

This chain links TRBV4-3 with TRBJ1-4; no reliable D call. Trimming removed 0 bases at V and 8 bases at J, with 16 bases between. This CDR3 contains 16 residues. Per germline, CDR1 LGHNA and CDR2 YSLEER. For the CDR3, the DNA is TGCGCCAGCAGCCAAGATGGTCCGCAGGCGGGGGAAAAACTGTTTTTT. Its translation is CASSQDGPQAGEKLFF.

This clone was observed once. This chain connects TRBV14 to TRBJ2-3; D is unclear. V was clipped by 0 bases and J by 5 bases, with 6 bases between them. The CDR3 is made up of 13 amino acids. Germline loops: CDR1 SGHDN, CDR2 FVKESK. CDR3 region: CASSQDPRDTQYF. The CDR3, as DNA: TGTGCCAGCAGCCAAGATCCGAGAGATACGCAGTATTTT.

CDR3 sequence: CASKAGTYNEQFF. The CDR3 region has the DNA TGTGCCAGCAAGGCAGGAACGTACAATGAGCAGTTCTTC. This chain uses TRBV28 with TRBJ2-1; D gene ambiguous. This CDR3 comprises 13 residues. Trimming pared 7 bases from V and 4 bases from J, leaving 11 bases between. The germline CDR1 and CDR2 sequences are MDHEN and SYDVKM.

This chain connects TRBV11-2 to TRBJ2-3; 13 bases fit TRBD2. There are 17 residues in the CDR3. The trim removed 5 bases at V and 4 bases at J, leaving 9 bases unmatched. Germline V lookup: CDR1 SGHAT, CDR2 FQNNGV. CDR3 coding DNA: TGTGCCAGCAGCACCAGGACTAGCGGGAGTTGGGCAGATACGCAGTATTTT. Protein: CASSTRTSGSWADTQYF.

The CDR3 sequence is CASSSSSGSTDTQYF. CDR3 sequence (DNA): TGTGCCAGCAGTTCCTCTAGCGGGAGTACAGATACGCAGTATTTT. The chain couples TRBV6-5 to TRBJ2-3; the match to TRBD2 covers 10 bases. The CDR3 runs 15 residues. Germline V gene lookup returns CDR1 MNHEY and CDR2 SVGAGI. Unmatched junction bases numbered 4, after V lost 4 bases and J lost 3 bases.

V is TRBV14 and J is TRBJ1-3, with D tentatively TRBD1 (5 bases). The length of the CDR3 is 22 residues. The V end lost 0 bases, the J end lost 0 bases, and 27 bases lay between the germline ends. Germline V gives CDR1 SGHDN, CDR2 FVKESK. CDR3 amino acids: CASSQERWQGTTTPISGNTIYF. The CDR3 bases are TGTGCCAGCAGCCAAGAAAGGTGGCAGGGTACTACCACTCCCATCTCTGGAAACACCATATATTTT.

The gene calls are TRBV5-6 and TRBJ1-1; 7 nucleotides agree with TRBD1. The CDR3 consists of 18 residues. The V and J ends lost 2 bases and 0 bases, in that order; junction bases with no gene match: 13. Germline CDR1 reads SGHDT; CDR2 reads YYEEEE. Here the CDR3 DNA reads TGTGCCAGCAGCTTCCTAGACAGGGTCCCAAGACTGAACACTGAAGCTTTCTTT. This sequence encodes CASSFLDRVPRLNTEAFF.

The rearrangement links TRBV4-1 to TRBJ2-1; 10 nucleotides align to TRBD2. The CDR3 totals 20 residues. Germline V gene lookup returns CDR1 MGHRA and CDR2 YSYEKL. With V trimmed by 0 bases and J by 3 bases, 14 bases remained unmatched. CDR3 nucleotide sequence: TGCGCCAGCAGCCAAGATCCCCCAGCGGGGGGGCCAATCGGCTACAATGAGCAGTTCTTC. As protein: CASSQDPPAGGPIGYNEQFF.

The chain uses TRBV15 and TRBJ1-5; the D is unclear. Germline loops: CDR1 LNHNV, CDR2 YYDKDF (reference sequence). The germline V and J ends were trimmed by 0 bases and 3 bases, with 12 bases remaining between them. The CDR3 is 16 residues long. The chain's CDR3 is CATSRDMAFFNQPQHF. The DNA of the CDR3 is TGTGCCACCAGCAGAGATATGGCCTTCTTCAATCAGCCCCAGCATTTT.

J is TRBJ2-4 and V is TRBV28; 9 bases line up with TRBD1. The CDR3 spans 18 residues. V lost 2 bases to trimming and J lost 4 bases; unmatched junction nucleotides: 12. Per the germline V gene, CDR1 is MDHEN and CDR2 is SYDVKM. The CDR3 protein is CASSLQWSGGQGKNIQYF. CDR3 nucleotides: TGTGCCAGCAGTTTACAATGGTCCGGGGGACAGGGTAAAAACATTCAGTACTTC.

This sequence joins TRBV4-1 and TRBJ2-6, with 8 bases aligning to TRBD2. Germline V gene sequence: CDR1 MGHRA, CDR2 YSYEKL. The CDR3 runs to 17 residues. J lost 1 base, V lost 0 bases, and 2 bases had no gene match. CDR3 region: CASSQEERGSGANVLTF. The CDR3 DNA reads TGCGCCAGCAGCCAAGAGGAGCGGGGGTCTGGGGCCAACGTCCTGACTTTC.

This chain links TRBV13 with TRBJ1-6; D might be TRBD1 (5 bases). The germline V gene has CDR1 PRHDT and CDR2 FYEKMQ (reference sequence). Trimming shortened V by 0 bases and J by 7 bases, and 13 bases separated the two germline ends. The CDR3 has 16 amino acids. The CDR3 nucleotides read TGTGCCAGCAGCTTAGGCCGGGGGAAGGCCAATTCACCCCTCCACTTT. Its translation: CASSLGRGKANSPLHF.

J is TRBJ2-5 and V is TRBV2, with TRBD2 matching 9 bases. Germline assignment: CDR1 SNHLY and CDR2 FYNNEI. This CDR3 contains 16 residues. V trimming: 4 bases; J trimming: 3 bases; junction bases outside the gene matches: 9. CDR3 in amino acids: CASSAFSGRNEETQYF. For the CDR3, the DNA is TGTGCCAGCAGTGCCTTTAGCGGGAGAAACGAAGAGACCCAGTACTTC.

CDR3 coding DNA: TGCAGCGTTGGCCGGACAGAACCAGAAGCTTTCTTT. It yields the protein CSVGRTEPEAFF. The chain combines TRBV29-1 with TRBJ1-1; possible D gene TRBD1, 6 bases. The CDR3 extends over 12 amino acids. In germline, CDR1 is SQVTM, CDR2 ANQGSEA. Trimming pared 4 bases from V and 8 bases from J, leaving 14 bases between.

The V and J genes are TRBV15 and TRBJ2-1; 13 bases match TRBD2. Trimming took 5 bases from V and 3 from J; bases not matched to a gene: 10. The germline CDR1 and CDR2 sequences are LNHNV and YYDKDF (reference sequence). CDR3 length: 18 residues. The CDR3 DNA sequence: TGTGCCACCAGCGGACCTCGGACTAGCGGGAGCCTCTACAATGAGCAGTTCTTC. Residues: CATSGPRTSGSLYNEQFF.

The chain is built from TRBV14 and TRBJ1-6; TRBD1 agrees at 9 bases. The germline gives CDR1 SGHDN, CDR2 FVKESK. The CDR3 is 14 residues long. With V trimmed by 4 bases and J by 10 bases, 5 bases remained unmatched. CDR3 amino acids: CASSPWDRESPLHF. DNA for the CDR3: TGTGCCAGCAGCCCGTGGGACAGGGAGTCACCCCTCCACTTT.

This rearrangement joins TRBV25-1 to TRBJ2-5; TRBD1 matches 8 bases. The DNA matches TRBJ2-7 better at its end, which makes the J call doubtful. The CDR3 totals 15 residues. In germline, CDR1 is MGHDK, CDR2 SYGVNS. The DNA of the CDR3 is TGTGCCAGCAGTGATGGACAGGGTTTGGCCTACGAGCAGTACTTC. Translated, it gives CASSDGQGLAYEQYF.

The chain carries TRBV4-1 and TRBJ1-4; D may be TRBD1 (6 bases). The CDR3 runs 16 residues. V was pared by 5 bases and J by 0 bases, with 13 bases between. Germline V gene lookup returns CDR1 MGHRA and CDR2 YSYEKL. CDR3 region: CASSKEHRATNEKLFF. CDR3 nucleotides: TGCGCCAGCAGCAAGGAACACAGGGCAACTAATGAAAAACTGTTTTTT.

This clone was counted a single time. V is TRBV15 and J is TRBJ2-7, with 7 bases identical to TRBD2. CDR1 LNHNV and CDR2 YYDKDF come from the germline V gene (reference sequence). The CDR3 has 18 amino acids. J lost 0 bases, V lost 3 bases, and 14 bases had no gene match. CDR3 amino acids: CATSSDLTSGGNSYEQYF. In DNA, the CDR3 is TGTGCCACCAGCAGCGACTTGACGTCCGGGGGGAACTCCTACGAGCAGTACTTC.

The chain combines TRBV6-5 with TRBJ2-5; D is undetermined. Germline V gene data show CDR1 as MNHEY and CDR2 as SVGAGI. The CDR3 runs 14 residues. Trimming stripped 8 bases from V and 2 bases from J, with 15 bases between. The CDR3 bases are TGTGCCAGCCCCCCCCCGACACAACAAGAGACCCAGTACTTC. This codes for CASPPPTQQETQYF.